These 22 T cell receptor beta chains came from one sample sequenced in a study of blood T cell repertoires in COVID-19. The table came from immunoSEQ multiplex PCR; TCRdb's copy has only in-frame clones and leaves some out. The sample gives about 190,000 clones, around 78% of which show up once; around 2.8% is in the top ten. The sequencing input was peripheral blood. These receptors were collected from a woman aged 80 or older with active or convalescent COVID-19.

This CDR3 is CASSQDSGASGDSRGTQYF. CDR3 nucleotides: TGCGCCAGCAGCCAAGATTCTGGGGCTAGCGGGGACTCAAGGGGGACCCAGTACTTC. The V call is TRBV4-1, the J call TRBJ2-5, with 9 bases lining up with TRBD2. The CDR3 length is 19 residues. Trimming cost V 0 bases and J 7 bases; bases outside gene matches: 18. The germline V gene has CDR1 MGHRA and CDR2 YSYEKL.

The rearrangement links TRBV10-2 to TRBJ1-4; maybe TRBD1 (5 bases). CDR3 length: 14 residues. V gave up 2 bases and J gave up 8 bases, with 12 bases separating them. Germline V lookup: CDR1 WSHSY, CDR2 SAAADI. The CDR3 here is CASSEAGRGEKLFF. Written as DNA, the CDR3 is TGCGCCAGCAGTGAGGCAGGGAGGGGAGAAAAACTGTTTTTT.

The sample holds a few counts of this clone. The chain links TRBV5-5 to TRBJ1-3; the D gene is possibly TRBD1 (5 bases). Germline V gene lookup returns CDR1 SGHKS and CDR2 YYEKEE (reference sequence). This CDR3 region has 16 residues. V dropped 4 bases and J dropped 3 bases, with 17 bases sitting between them. CDR3 bases: TGTGCCAGCAGCCCTACCTGGGGCGCATATGGAAACACCATATATTTT. It yields the protein CASSPTWGAYGNTIYF.

V is TRBV3-1 (or the pseudogene TRBV3-2) and J is TRBJ1-2; possible D gene TRBD1, 5 bases. The CDR3 runs 15 residues. The ends were cut back, 3 bases at V and 3 bases at J, with 14 bases in the middle. Germline V lookup: CDR1 LGHDT, CDR2 YNNKEL (reference sequence). The CDR3 sequence is CASSHPGGGDYGYTF. The CDR3, as DNA: TGTGCCAGCAGCCACCCGGGGGGGGGTGACTATGGCTACACCTTC.

This clone was observed once. The DNA of the CDR3 is TGTGCCAGCAGCTCGCCCGGGACTAGCGGGGGGGTAGGAGATACGCAGTATTTT. Protein sequence: CASSSPGTSGGVGDTQYF. V usage is TRBV7-2 and J usage is TRBJ2-3, with 16 bases lining up with TRBD2. This CDR3 is built from 18 residues. Germline V gene sequence: CDR1 SGHTA, CDR2 FQGNSA. V lost 4 bases to trimming and J lost 5 bases; unmatched junction nucleotides: 9.

The rearrangement joins TRBV2 to TRBJ2-2; D uncertain. The CDR3 is 15 amino acids. The germline CDR1 and CDR2 sequences are SNHLY and FYNNEI. The germline V and J ends were trimmed by 3 bases and 5 bases, with 13 bases remaining between them. The chain's CDR3 is CASSEINGDTGELFF. The CDR3 DNA reads as TGTGCCAGCAGTGAGATTAACGGTGATACCGGGGAGCTGTTTTTT.

This chain uses TRBV3-1 (or the pseudogene TRBV3-2) with TRBJ2-7; 9 bases map to TRBD2. This CDR3 is built from 15 residues. Germline-derived CDR1 and CDR2 are LGHDT and YNNKEL (reference sequence). The junction had 6 bases not matched to a gene; V was cut back by 0 bases and J by 6 bases. The CDR3 is CASSQDVAGVLEQYF. The CDR3 DNA reads as TGTGCCAGCAGCCAAGATGTAGCGGGGGTCCTCGAGCAGTACTTC.

The chain joins TRBV27 to TRBJ1-6; D may be TRBD1 (5 bases). V lost 3 bases and J lost 1, with 10 bases in between. The CDR3 extends over 16 amino acids. In germline, CDR1 is MNHEY, CDR2 SMNVEV (reference sequence). The CDR3 loop is CASSFQGTSYNSPLHF. As DNA, the CDR3 is TGTGCCAGCAGTTTTCAGGGTACATCCTATAATTCACCCCTCCACTTT.

The chain couples TRBV5-5 to TRBJ1-1; the D is unclear. This CDR3 contains 14 residues. Germline assignment: CDR1 SGHKS and CDR2 YYEKEE (reference sequence). V lost 0 bases to trimming and J lost 5 bases, with 11 bases between them. CDR3 in amino acids: CASSLVLFFTEAFF. CDR3 sequence (DNA): TGTGCCAGCAGCTTGGTTCTTTTTTTTACTGAAGCTTTCTTT.

The gene calls are TRBV28 and TRBJ2-5, with 10 positions matching TRBD1. Germline loops: CDR1 MDHEN, CDR2 SYDVKM. This CDR3 contains 16 residues. V lost 6 bases to trimming and J lost 5 bases; unmatched junction nucleotides: 12. In DNA, the CDR3 is TGTGCCAGCAGCTCCCCCGGGACAGGGGTTAGGGAGACCCAGTACTTC. This sequence encodes CASSSPGTGVRETQYF.

This clone was recorded only once. This chain joins TRBV14 and TRBJ1-5; D unclear. Germline V lookup: CDR1 SGHDN, CDR2 FVKESK. The CDR3 is 16 residues long. V was shortened by 0 bases and J by 7 bases, with 16 bases between the two germline ends. The CDR3 loop reads CASSQDRSGDGQPQHF. CDR3 DNA sequence: TGTGCCAGCAGCCAAGATCGATCCGGGGATGGCCAGCCCCAGCATTTT.

The chain joins TRBV27 to TRBJ2-6; no clear D. The CDR3 consists of 14 residues. The V gene's germline CDR1 is MNHEY and CDR2 SMNVEV (reference sequence). Trimming removed 4 bases at V and 0 bases at J, with 4 bases between. Here the CDR3 DNA reads TGTGCCAGCAGTTCCCTCTCTGGGGCCAACGTCCTGACTTTC. As protein: CASSSLSGANVLTF.

The chain is built from TRBV6-6 and TRBJ2-3, with D possibly TRBD2 on 7 matching bases. Trimming shortened V by 6 bases and J by 4 bases, and 17 bases separated the two germline ends. This CDR3 region has 15 residues. The germline CDR1 and CDR2 sequences are MNHNY and SVGAGI (reference sequence). The CDR3 DNA follows: TGTGCCAGCAGCTCACCCCGGGGGGCCGCAGATACGCAGTATTTT. It codes for CASSSPRGAADTQYF.

This clone was counted a few times. The rearrangement joins TRBV5-4 to TRBJ2-1; weak D call: TRBD1 (5 bases). The CDR3 is made up of 16 amino acids. CDR1 SGHNT and CDR2 YYREEE come from the germline V gene (reference sequence). Trimming removed 3 bases at V and 4 bases at J, with 17 bases between. CDR3 DNA sequence: TGTGCCAGCAGCTCGGCTGGGGCCGGATTATACAATGAGCAGTTCTTC. This codes for CASSSAGAGLYNEQFF.

As DNA, the CDR3 is TGTGCCAGCAGTACCCAAGCCGGGACTAGCGGGTTTGGACTCACAGATACGCAGTATTTT. Translation: CASSTQAGTSGFGLTDTQYF. The chain links TRBV6-2 or TRBV6-3 to TRBJ2-3, with 12 bases lining up with TRBD2. Germline trimming cut 5 bases from V and 2 bases from J; bases unmatched to any gene: 17. This CDR3 comprises 20 residues. Germline V CDR1 and CDR2: MNHEY, SVGEGT.

In its sample, this clone was seen once. The chain is built from TRBV3-1 (or the pseudogene TRBV3-2) and TRBJ1-5, with D tentatively TRBD1 (5 bases). CDR1 is LGHDT, CDR2 YNNKEL, per germline (reference sequence). The CDR3 has 13 amino acids. V gave up 4 bases and J gave up 2 bases, with 6 bases separating them. The chain's CDR3 is CASSRGRNQPQHF. The CDR3, as DNA: TGTGCCAGCAGCCGGGGCCGCAATCAGCCCCAGCATTTT.

The chain joins TRBV15 to TRBJ1-2, with TRBD1 matching 12 bases. Germline CDR1 and CDR2: LNHNV and YYDKDF (reference sequence). The J segment lost 4 bases and the V segment lost 5 bases, leaving 8 bases of the junction unmatched. CDR3 length: 16 amino acids. In DNA, the CDR3 is TGTGCCACCAGCGGTGGGACAGGGGGCATCATCTATGGCTACACCTTC. Translating gives CATSGGTGGIIYGYTF. Based on the CDR3 plus reference TRBV15 and TRBJ1-2, the full variable domain is DAMVIQNPRYQVTQFGKPVTLSCSQTLNHNVMYWYQQKSSQAPKLLFHYYDKDFNNEADTPDNFQSRRPNTSFCFLDIRSPGLGDTAMYLCATSGGTGGIIYGYTFGSGTRLTVV.

The chain is built from TRBV5-1 and TRBJ2-2; 8 positions agree with TRBD1. The V segment lost 4 bases and the J segment 1 base; nucleotides outside the gene matches: 6. Germline V gene data show CDR1 as SGHRS and CDR2 as YFSETQ. CDR3 length: 16 residues. The CDR3, as DNA: TGCGCCAGCAGCGGCCTGACAGGGGTGAACACCGGGGAGCTGTTTTTT. Translated, it gives CASSGLTGVNTGELFF.

The rearrangement uses TRBV3-1 (or the pseudogene TRBV3-2) and TRBJ2-1; D is perhaps TRBD2 (5 bases). CDR3 length: 17 amino acids. V gave up 1 base and J gave up 6 bases, with 19 bases separating them. Germline V gene sequence: CDR1 LGHDT, CDR2 YNNKEL (reference sequence). The CDR3 nucleotides read TGTGCCAGCAGCCAAGCCCTCGCGGAGGAAGAAAGCAATGAGCAGTTCTTC. It is translated as CASSQALAEEESNEQFF.

J is TRBJ1-2 and V is TRBV25-1, with D possibly matching TRBD1 (6 bases). CDR1 MGHDK and CDR2 SYGVNS come from the germline V gene. The CDR3 is made up of 15 amino acids. Trimming removed 0 bases from V and 2 bases from J, with 10 bases in between. As DNA, the CDR3 is TGTGCCAGCAGTGAATACGGGGACATCAACTATGGCTACACCTTC. Translated, it gives CASSEYGDINYGYTF.

This clone appeared once. The rearrangement links TRBV29-1 to TRBJ1-1; D is possibly TRBD1 (5 bases). Germline lookup yields CDR1 SQVTM and CDR2 ANQGSEA. Between the trimmed V and J ends, which lost 6 bases and 1 base, there was a span of 6 bases. The CDR3 covers 11 residues. The CDR3, as DNA: TGCAGCGTCCAGGGGAACACTGAAGCTTTCTTT. It specifies CSVQGNTEAFF.

This chain links TRBV4-2 with TRBJ2-7, with D unclear. There are 16 residues in the CDR3. Trimming removed 0 bases from V and 3 bases from J, with 15 bases in between. Germline-derived CDR1 and CDR2 are LGHNA and YNFKEQ. The CDR3 coding sequence is TGTGCCAGCAGCCAAGATGGCACCCGCGGTAACTACGAGCAGTACTTC. It codes for CASSQDGTRGNYEQYF.